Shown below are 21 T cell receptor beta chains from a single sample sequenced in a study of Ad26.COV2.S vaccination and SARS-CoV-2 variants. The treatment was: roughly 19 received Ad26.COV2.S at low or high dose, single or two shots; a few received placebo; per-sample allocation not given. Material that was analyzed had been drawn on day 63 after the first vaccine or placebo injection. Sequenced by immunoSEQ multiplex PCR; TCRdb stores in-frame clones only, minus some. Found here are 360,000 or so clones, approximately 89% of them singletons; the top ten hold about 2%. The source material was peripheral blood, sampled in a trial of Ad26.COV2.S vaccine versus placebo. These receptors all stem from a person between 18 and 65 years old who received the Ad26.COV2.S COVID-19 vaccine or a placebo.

The CDR3 DNA reads TGTGCCAGCAGCGAACGACTAGCGGGAAGTCGAGATACGCAGTATTTT. Translated, it gives CASSERLAGSRDTQYF. The rearrangement joins TRBV9 to TRBJ2-3; TRBD2 matches 11 bases. CDR1 and CDR2 from the germline V gene are SGDLS and YYNGEE. J lost 5 bases, V lost 3 bases, and 8 bases had no gene match. CDR3 length: 16 residues.

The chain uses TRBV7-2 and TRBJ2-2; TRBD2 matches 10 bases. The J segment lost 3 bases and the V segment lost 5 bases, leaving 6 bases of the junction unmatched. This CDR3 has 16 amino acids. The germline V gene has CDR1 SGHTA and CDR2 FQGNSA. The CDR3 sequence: CASSPSGRVYTGELFF. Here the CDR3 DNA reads TGTGCCAGCAGCCCGAGCGGGAGGGTTTACACCGGGGAGCTGTTTTTT.

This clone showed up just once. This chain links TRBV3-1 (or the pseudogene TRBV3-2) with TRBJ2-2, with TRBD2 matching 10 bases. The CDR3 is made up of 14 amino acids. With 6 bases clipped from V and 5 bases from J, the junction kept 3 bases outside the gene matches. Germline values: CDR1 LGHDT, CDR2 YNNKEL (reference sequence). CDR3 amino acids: CASRNSGRTGELFF. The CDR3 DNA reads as TGTGCCAGCAGAAATAGCGGGAGGACCGGGGAGCTGTTTTTT.

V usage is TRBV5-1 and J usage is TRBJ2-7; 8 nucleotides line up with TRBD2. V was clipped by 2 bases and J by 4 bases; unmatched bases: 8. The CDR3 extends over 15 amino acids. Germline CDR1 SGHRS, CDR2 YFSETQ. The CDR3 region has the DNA TGCGCCAGCAGCTTATCCAGCGGGAGCATGTACGAGCAGTACTTC. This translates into CASSLSSGSMYEQYF.

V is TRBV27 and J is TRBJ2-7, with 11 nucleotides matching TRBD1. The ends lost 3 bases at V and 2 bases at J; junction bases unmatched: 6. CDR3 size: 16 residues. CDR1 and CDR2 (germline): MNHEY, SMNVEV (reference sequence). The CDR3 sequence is CASSFSGQGAPYEQYF. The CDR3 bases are TGTGCCAGCAGTTTTTCCGGACAGGGGGCACCCTACGAGCAGTACTTC.

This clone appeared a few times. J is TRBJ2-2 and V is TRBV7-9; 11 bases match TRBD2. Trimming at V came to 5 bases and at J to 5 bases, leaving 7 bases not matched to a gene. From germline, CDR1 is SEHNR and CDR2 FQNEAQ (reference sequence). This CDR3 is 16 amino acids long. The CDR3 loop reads CASSPPGLADTGELFF. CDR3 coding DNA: TGTGCCAGCAGCCCTCCGGGACTAGCGGATACCGGGGAGCTGTTTTTT.

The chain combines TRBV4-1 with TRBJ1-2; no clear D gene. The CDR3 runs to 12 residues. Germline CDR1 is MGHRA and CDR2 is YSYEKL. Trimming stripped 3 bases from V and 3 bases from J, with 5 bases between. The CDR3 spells CASSQLDYGYTF. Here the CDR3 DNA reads TGCGCCAGCAGCCAGCTGGACTATGGCTACACCTTC.

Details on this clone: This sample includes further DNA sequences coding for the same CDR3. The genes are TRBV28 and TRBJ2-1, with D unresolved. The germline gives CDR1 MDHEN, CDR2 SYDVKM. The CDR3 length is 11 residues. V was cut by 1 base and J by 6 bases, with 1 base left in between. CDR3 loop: CASSLSNEQFF. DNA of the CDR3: TGTGCCAGCAGTTTATCCAATGAGCAGTTCTTC.

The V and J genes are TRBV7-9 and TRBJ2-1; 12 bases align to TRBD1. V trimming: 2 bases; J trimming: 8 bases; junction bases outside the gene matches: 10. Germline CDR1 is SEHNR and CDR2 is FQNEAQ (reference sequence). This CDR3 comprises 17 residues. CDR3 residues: CASSLLGTGGGRDEQFF. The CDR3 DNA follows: TGTGCCAGCAGCTTACTCGGGACAGGGGGCGGGCGCGATGAGCAGTTCTTC.

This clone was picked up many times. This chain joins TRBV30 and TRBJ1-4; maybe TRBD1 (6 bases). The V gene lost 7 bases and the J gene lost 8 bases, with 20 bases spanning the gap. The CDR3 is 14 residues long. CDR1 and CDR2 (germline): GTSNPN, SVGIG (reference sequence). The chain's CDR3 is CASRQQGGREKLFF. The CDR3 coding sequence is TGTGCCTCGCGACAACAGGGCGGGCGGGAAAAACTGTTTTTT.

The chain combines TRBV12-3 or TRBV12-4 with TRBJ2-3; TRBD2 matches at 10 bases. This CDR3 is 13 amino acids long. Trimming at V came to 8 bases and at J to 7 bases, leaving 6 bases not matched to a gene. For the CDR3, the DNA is TGTGCCAGCGGGCTAGCGGGAGTGAATACGCAGTATTTT. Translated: CASGLAGVNTQYF.

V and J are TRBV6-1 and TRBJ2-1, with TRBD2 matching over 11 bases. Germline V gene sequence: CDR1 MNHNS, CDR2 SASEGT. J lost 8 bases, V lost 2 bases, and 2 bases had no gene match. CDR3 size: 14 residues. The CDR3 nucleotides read TGTGCCAGCAGTGAACTAGCGGGAGGATATGAGCAGTTCTTC. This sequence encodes CASSELAGGYEQFF.

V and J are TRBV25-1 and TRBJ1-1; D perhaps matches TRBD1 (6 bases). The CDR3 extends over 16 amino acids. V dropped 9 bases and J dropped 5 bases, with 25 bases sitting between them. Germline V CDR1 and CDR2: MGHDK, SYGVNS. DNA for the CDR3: TGTGCCAGTCAACTTACAGGGTTCTTCGGAAGGACTGAAGCTTTCTTT. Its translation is CASQLTGFFGRTEAFF. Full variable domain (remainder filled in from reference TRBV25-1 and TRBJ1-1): EADIYQTPRYLVIGTGKKITLECSQTMGHDKMYWYQQDPGMELHLIHYSYGVNSTEKGDLSSESTVSRIRTEHFPLTLESARPSHTSQYLCASQLTGFFGRTEAFFGQGTRLTVV.

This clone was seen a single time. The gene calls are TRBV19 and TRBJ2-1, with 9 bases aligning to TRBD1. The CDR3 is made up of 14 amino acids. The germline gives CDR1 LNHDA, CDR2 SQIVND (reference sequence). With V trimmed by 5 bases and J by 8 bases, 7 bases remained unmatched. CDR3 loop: CASSSRDRDDEQFF. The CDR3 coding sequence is TGTGCCAGTAGTTCCCGGGACAGGGATGATGAGCAGTTCTTC.

CDR3 in DNA: TGTGCCAGCTCACGGGTGGCGGGAAGCCAAAACATTCAGTACTTC. Its translation: CASSRVAGSQNIQYF. The V gene is TRBV18, the J gene TRBJ2-4; D is possibly TRBD2 (6 bases). From germline, CDR1 is KGHSH and CDR2 LQKENI. Deletions cut 4 bases from V and 5 bases from J, with 15 bases between. The CDR3 sequence is 15 residues long.

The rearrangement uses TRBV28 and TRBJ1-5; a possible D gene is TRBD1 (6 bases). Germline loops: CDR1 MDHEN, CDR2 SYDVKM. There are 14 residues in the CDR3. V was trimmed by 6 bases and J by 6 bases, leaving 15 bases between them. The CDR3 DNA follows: TGTGCCAGCAGCATGACGGGGGGCGGTCAGCCCCAGCATTTT. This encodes CASSMTGGGQPQHF.

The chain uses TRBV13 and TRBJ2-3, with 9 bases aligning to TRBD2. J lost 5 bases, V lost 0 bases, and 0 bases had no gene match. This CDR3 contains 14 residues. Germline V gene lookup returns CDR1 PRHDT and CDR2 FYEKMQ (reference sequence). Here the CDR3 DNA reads TGTGCCAGCAGCTTAGGACTAGCGGGAGATACGCAGTATTTT. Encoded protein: CASSLGLAGDTQYF.

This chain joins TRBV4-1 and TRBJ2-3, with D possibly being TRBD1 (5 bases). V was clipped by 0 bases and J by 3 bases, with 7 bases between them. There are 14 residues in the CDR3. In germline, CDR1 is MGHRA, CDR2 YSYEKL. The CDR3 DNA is TGCGCCAGCAGCCAAGAACCAGGGACAGATACGCAGTATTTT. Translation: CASSQEPGTDTQYF.

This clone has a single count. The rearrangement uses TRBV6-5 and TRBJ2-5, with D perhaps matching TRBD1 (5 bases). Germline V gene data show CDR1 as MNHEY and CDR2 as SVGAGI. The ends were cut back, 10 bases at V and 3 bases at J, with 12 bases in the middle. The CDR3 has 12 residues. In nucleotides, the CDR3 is TGTGCCACCTCAACAGGCGAAGAGACCCAGTACTTC. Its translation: CATSTGEETQYF.

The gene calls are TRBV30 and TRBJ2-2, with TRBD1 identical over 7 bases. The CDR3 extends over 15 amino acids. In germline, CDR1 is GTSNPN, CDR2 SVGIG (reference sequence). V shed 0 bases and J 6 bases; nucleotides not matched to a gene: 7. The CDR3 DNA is TGTGCCTGGAGTGTGGGGACAGCCCTTCCCGGGGAGCTGTTTTTT. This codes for CAWSVGTALPGELFF.

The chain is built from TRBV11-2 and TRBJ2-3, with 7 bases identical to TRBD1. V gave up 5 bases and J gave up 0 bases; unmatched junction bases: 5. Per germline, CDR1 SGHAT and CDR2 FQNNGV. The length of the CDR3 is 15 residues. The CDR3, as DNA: TGTGCCAGCAGCCCAGGGGGATCTAGCACAGATACGCAGTATTTT. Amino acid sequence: CASSPGGSSTDTQYF.